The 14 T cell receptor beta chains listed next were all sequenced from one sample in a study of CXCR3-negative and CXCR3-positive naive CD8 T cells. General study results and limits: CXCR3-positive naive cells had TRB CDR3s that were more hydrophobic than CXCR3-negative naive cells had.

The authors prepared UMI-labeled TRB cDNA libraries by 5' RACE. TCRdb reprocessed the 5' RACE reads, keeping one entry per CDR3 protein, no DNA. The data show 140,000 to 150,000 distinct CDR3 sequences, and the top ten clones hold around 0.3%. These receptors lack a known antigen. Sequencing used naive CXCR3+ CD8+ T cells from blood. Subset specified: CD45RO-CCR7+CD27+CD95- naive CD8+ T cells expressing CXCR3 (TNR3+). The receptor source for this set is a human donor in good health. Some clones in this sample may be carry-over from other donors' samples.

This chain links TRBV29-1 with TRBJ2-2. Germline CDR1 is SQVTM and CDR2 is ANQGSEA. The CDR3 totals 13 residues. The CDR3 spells CSVEFENTGELFF.

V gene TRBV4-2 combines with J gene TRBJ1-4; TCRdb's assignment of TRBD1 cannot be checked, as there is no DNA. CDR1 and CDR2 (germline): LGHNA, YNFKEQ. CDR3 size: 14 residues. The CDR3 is CASSPWTGNEKLFF.

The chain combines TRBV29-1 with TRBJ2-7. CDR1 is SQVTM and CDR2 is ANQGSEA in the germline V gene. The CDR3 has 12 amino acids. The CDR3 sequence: CSVGGTSNEQYF.

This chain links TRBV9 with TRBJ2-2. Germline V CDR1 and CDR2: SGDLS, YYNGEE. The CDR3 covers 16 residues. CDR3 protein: CASSAPEFANTGELFF.

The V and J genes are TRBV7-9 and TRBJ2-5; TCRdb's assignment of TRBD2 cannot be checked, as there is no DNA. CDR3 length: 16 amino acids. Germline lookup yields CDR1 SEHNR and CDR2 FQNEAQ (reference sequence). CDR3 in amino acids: CASSSGLAVNQETQYF.

This chain's CDR3 is CASSFDPGSSYEQYF. V gene TRBV11-2 combines with J gene TRBJ2-7. CDR1 and CDR2 (germline): SGHAT, FQNNGV. The CDR3 length is 15 residues.

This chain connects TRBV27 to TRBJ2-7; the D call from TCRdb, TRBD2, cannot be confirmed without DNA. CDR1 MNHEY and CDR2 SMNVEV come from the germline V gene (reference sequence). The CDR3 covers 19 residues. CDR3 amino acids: CASSSLPGLAAPSSYEQYF.

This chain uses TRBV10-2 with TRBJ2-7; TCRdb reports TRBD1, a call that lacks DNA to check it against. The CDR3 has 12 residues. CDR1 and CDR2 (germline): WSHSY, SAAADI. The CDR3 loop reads CATAPVSYEQYF.

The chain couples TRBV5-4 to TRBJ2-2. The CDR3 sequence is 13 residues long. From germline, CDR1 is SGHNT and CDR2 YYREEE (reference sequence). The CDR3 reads CASSSTKAGELFF.

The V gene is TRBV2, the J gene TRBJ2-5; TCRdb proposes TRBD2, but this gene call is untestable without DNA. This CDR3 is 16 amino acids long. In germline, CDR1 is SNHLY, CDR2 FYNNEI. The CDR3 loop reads CASRSGMAGDQETQYF.

CDR3 amino acids: CASTGSYNEQFF. This rearrangement joins TRBV12-3 or TRBV12-4 to TRBJ2-1. This CDR3 contains 12 residues.

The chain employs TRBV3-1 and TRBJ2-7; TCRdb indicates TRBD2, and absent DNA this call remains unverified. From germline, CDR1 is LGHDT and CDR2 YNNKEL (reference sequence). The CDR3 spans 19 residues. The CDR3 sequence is CASSQGVLAGGPSSYEQYF.

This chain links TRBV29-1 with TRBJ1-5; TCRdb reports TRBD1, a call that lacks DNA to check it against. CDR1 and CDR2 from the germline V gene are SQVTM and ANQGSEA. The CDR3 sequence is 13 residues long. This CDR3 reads CSVGTDSNQPQHF. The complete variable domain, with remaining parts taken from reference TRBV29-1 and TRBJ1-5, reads SAVISQKPSRDICQRGTSLTIQCQVDSQVTMMFWYRQQPGQSLTLIATANQGSEATYESGFVIDKFPISRPNLTFSTLTVSNMSPEDSSIYLCSVGTDSNQPQHFGDGTRLSIL.

CDR3 amino acids: CSILRAGGTEAFF. The chain uses TRBV29-1 and TRBJ1-1; checking the TCRdb D call of TRBD1 is not possible without DNA. From germline, CDR1 is SQVTM and CDR2 ANQGSEA. The CDR3 totals 13 residues. The full variable domain, in which reference TRBV29-1 and TRBJ1-1 provide the parts outside the CDR3, is SAVISQKPSRDICQRGTSLTIQCQVDSQVTMMFWYRQQPGQSLTLIATANQGSEATYESGFVIDKFPISRPNLTFSTLTVSNMSPEDSSIYLCSILRAGGTEAFFGQGTRLTVV.